This TCR beta chain was documented in a study of chemoradiotherapy in HPV16-positive cancers. This clone was seen just once. The CDR3 totals 16 residues. V lost 4 bases, J lost 3 bases, and 19 bases lay in between. CDR1 is MNHNY, CDR2 SVGAGI, per germline (reference sequence). Repeated repertoire sampling spanned the course of chemoradiotherapy. Clones were read by immunoSEQ multiplex PCR, and TCRdb kept only the in-frame ones, dropping some. The sample lists fewer than 7,500 clones, roughly nine tenths occurring once. The TCR originated in a human donor with HPV-associated anogenital cancer. The specimen was taken from a patient who underwent chemoradiotherapy. The chain joins TRBV6-6 to TRBJ2-7, with D perhaps matching TRBD1 (6 bases). CDR3 nucleotides: TGTGCCAGCAGTTCACCCGTTACAGGGATTAACTACGAGCAGTACTTC. This sequence encodes CASSSPVTGINYEQYF.